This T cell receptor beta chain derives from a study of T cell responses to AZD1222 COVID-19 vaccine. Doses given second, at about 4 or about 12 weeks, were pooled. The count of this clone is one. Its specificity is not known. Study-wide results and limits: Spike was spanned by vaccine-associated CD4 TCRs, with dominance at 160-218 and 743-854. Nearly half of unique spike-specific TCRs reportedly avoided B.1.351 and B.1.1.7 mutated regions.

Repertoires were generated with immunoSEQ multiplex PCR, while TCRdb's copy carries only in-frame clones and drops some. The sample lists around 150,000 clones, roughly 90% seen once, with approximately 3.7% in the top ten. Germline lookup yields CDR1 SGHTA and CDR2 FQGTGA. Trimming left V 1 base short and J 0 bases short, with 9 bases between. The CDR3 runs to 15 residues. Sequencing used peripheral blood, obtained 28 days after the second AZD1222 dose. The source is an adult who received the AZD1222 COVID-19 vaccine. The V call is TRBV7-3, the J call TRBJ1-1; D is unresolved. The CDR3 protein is CASSLIRRLNTEAFF. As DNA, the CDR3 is TGTGCCAGCAGCTTAATTAGGCGATTGAACACTGAAGCTTTCTTT.